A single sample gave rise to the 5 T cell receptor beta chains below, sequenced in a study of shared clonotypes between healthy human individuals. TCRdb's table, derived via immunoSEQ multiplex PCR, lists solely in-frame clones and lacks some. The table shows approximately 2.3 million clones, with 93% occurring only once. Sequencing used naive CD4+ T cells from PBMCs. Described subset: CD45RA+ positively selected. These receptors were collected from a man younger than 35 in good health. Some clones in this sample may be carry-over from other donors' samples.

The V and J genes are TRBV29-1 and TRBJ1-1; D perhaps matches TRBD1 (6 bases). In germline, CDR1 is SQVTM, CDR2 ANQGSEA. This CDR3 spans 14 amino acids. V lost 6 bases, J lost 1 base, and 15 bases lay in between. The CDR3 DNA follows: TGCAGCGTCGCCGTCCGGACAGCGAACACTGAAGCTTTCTTT. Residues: CSVAVRTANTEAFF. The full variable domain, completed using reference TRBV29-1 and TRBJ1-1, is SAVISQKPSRDICQRGTSLTIQCQVDSQVTMMFWYRQQPGQSLTLIATANQGSEATYESGFVIDKFPISRPNLTFSTLTVSNMSPEDSSIYLCSVAVRTANTEAFFGQGTRLTVV.

The CDR3 coding sequence is TGTGCCAGCAACGCGGCGGCCGATGGGTCCTACGAGCAGTACTTC. This gives the protein CASNAAADGSYEQYF. The chain carries TRBV28 and TRBJ2-7; D not certain. Trimming cost V 7 bases and J 1 base, with 17 bases left between them. The CDR3 is 15 amino acids. From germline, CDR1 is MDHEN and CDR2 SYDVKM.

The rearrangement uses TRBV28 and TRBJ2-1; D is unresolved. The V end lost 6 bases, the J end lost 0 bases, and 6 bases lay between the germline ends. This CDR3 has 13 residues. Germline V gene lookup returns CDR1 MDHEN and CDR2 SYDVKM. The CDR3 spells CASRASSYNEQFF. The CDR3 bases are TGTGCCAGCAGGGCGAGCTCCTACAATGAGCAGTTCTTC.

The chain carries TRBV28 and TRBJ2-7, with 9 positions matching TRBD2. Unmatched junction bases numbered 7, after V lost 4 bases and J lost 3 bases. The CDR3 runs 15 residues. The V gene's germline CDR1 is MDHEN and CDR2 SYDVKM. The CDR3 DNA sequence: TGTGCCAGCAGTTCCTTAGCGGGAGTAGTCTACGAGCAGTACTTC. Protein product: CASSSLAGVVYEQYF.

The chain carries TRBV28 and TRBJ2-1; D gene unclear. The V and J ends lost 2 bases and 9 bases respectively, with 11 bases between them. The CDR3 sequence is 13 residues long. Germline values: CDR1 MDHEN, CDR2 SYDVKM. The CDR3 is CASSLPSPPEQFF. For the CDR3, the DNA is TGTGCCAGCAGTTTACCTAGTCCCCCTGAGCAGTTCTTC.